Each of the 4 T cell receptor beta chains below was sequenced from the same sample in a study of T cell responses to AZD1222 COVID-19 vaccine. The repertoire was sequenced with immunoSEQ multiplex PCR; TCRdb's copy has only in-frame clones and lacks some. The top ten clones hold around 5% of a sample with roughly 140,000 clones, around nine tenths of them seen once. The sequenced sample was peripheral blood, obtained on day 0 of AZD1222 vaccination. All receptors derive from an adult in good health.

The chain combines TRBV21-1 with TRBJ1-1. TRBV21-1 is described as a pseudogene. The CDR3 spans 14 residues. The CDR3 reads CASSKRGRGTEAFF. CDR3 DNA: TGTGCCAGCAGCAAACGCGGTCGGGGGACGGAAGCTTTCTTT.

The rearrangement joins TRBV27 to TRBJ2-2, with 8 bases fitting TRBD2. Germline lookup yields CDR1 MNHEY and CDR2 SMNVEV (reference sequence). There are 15 residues in the CDR3. V shed 1 base and J 5 bases; nucleotides not matched to a gene: 3. CDR3 residues: CASSLYTGGTGELFF. CDR3 in DNA: TGTGCCAGCAGTTTATACACGGGAGGGACCGGGGAGCTGTTTTTT.

This clone was observed a few times. This chain links TRBV9 with TRBJ1-2; 7 bases agree with TRBD1. The J segment lost 4 bases and the V segment lost 4 bases, leaving 7 bases of the junction unmatched. The CDR3 runs to 14 residues. Germline CDR1 reads SGDLS; CDR2 reads YYNGEE. The CDR3 spells CASSPEDRPYGYTF. CDR3 DNA sequence: TGTGCCAGCAGCCCTGAGGACAGGCCCTATGGCTACACCTTC.

The chain couples TRBV28 to TRBJ1-2; D not resolved. Germline lookup yields CDR1 MDHEN and CDR2 SYDVKM. This CDR3 has 14 amino acids. The V and J ends lost 1 base and 1 base respectively, with 7 bases between them. The chain's CDR3 is CASSLSAVNYGYTF. CDR3 nucleotides: TGTGCCAGCAGTTTATCGGCGGTTAACTATGGCTACACCTTC.